This T cell receptor beta chain was sequenced in a study of blood T cell repertoires in COVID-19. About the research overall: Spain, Italy and the United States supplied samples that represented acute and convalescent COVID-19.

As processed by the authors: Reference gene primer amplification yielded estimated nucleated cell counts. Method: immunoSEQ multiplex PCR; TCRdb's copy keeps in-frame clones and lacks some. The V and J calls and clone size come from that table; D and trimming were worked out from the DNA. The sample contains about 190,000 clones, about 81% of which appear only once. CDR1 LNHDA and CDR2 SQIVND come from the germline V gene (reference sequence). The V end was cut by 3 bases, the J end by 6 bases, with 15 bases between. The CDR3 has 15 amino acids. This rearrangement joins TRBV19 to TRBJ1-5, with a possible D match to TRBD1 (5 bases). Sequenced input: PBMCs or T cells enriched from blood (not recorded which). This sequence originates from a woman between 25 and 40 years old who had recovered from COVID-19. This chain's CDR3 is CASSMGRALSQPQHF. The CDR3 coding sequence is TGTGCCAGTAGTATGGGCAGGGCTCTCAGTCAGCCCCAGCATTTT.